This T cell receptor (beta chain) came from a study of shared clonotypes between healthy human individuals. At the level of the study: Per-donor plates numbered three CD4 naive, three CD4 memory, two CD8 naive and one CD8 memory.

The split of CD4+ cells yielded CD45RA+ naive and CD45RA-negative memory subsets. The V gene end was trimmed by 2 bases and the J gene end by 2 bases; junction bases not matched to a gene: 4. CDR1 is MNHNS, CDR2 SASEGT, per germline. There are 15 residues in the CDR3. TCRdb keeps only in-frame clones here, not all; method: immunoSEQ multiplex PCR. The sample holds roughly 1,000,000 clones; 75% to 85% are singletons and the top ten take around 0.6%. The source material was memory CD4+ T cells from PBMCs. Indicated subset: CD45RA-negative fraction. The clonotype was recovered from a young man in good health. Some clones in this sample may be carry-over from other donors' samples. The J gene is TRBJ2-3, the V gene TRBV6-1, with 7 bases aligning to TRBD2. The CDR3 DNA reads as TGTGCCAGCAGTGAACGGGGGACTACCACAGATACGCAGTATTTT. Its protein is CASSERGTTTDTQYF.